What follows are 28 T cell receptor beta chains derived from one specimen sequenced in a study of STAT5B mutations in CD4+ large granular lymphocyte leukemia. Only in-frame clones appear in the TCRdb table, and some are missing; sequencing was by immunoSEQ multiplex PCR. The sample has 25,000 to 40,000 clones, 81% seen once. Sequenced: CD4+ T cells from blood buffy coats. All receptors derive from a human donor in good health.

CDR3 nucleotide sequence: TGTGCCAGCAGCGACCCGGGCGGCTACCCGGGCGAGCAGTACTTC. Its protein is CASSDPGGYPGEQYF. The V and J genes are TRBV6-1 and TRBJ2-7; D is unclear. The V and J ends lost 6 bases and 6 bases respectively, with 21 bases between them. The CDR3 spans 15 residues. Per the germline V gene, CDR1 is MNHNS and CDR2 is SASEGT.

The sample holds a few counts of this clone. The chain employs TRBV30 and TRBJ1-5, with D unresolved. The germline CDR1 and CDR2 sequences are GTSNPN and SVGIG (reference sequence). Trimming stripped 0 bases from V and 0 bases from J, with 15 bases between. This CDR3 is 17 amino acids long. The chain's CDR3 is CAWSVRPPGFSNQPQHF. CDR3 DNA sequence: TGTGCCTGGAGTGTACGTCCCCCTGGATTTAGCAATCAGCCCCAGCATTTT.

The chain couples TRBV27 to TRBJ1-2; TRBD1 is a possible D gene (6 bases). The CDR3 is 14 residues long. The V gene lost 3 bases and the J gene lost 6 bases, with 14 bases spanning the gap. The germline gives CDR1 MNHEY, CDR2 SMNVEV (reference sequence). In nucleotides, the CDR3 is TGTGCCAGCAGTTTCCGGGGGGGCGGGCATGGCTACACCTTC. Translation gives CASSFRGGGHGYTF.

The chain employs TRBV10-3 and TRBJ2-3, with 9 bases fitting TRBD1. This CDR3 spans 16 amino acids. The junction had 11 bases not matched to a gene; V was cut back by 10 bases and J by 0 bases. Per germline, CDR1 ENHRY and CDR2 SYGVKD. As DNA, the CDR3 is TGTGCCACCGACAGGGGGACAAACCCTAGCACAGATACGCAGTATTTT. Translating it yields CATDRGTNPSTDTQYF.

This clone appeared a few times. This rearrangement joins TRBV28 to TRBJ1-2; no firm D call. The CDR3 has 8 amino acids. V was cut by 11 bases and J by 8 bases, with 6 bases left in between. The germline CDR1 and CDR2 sequences are MDHEN and SYDVKM. CDR3 nucleotides: TGTGCCGCGGGGGGCTACACCTTC. This gives the protein CAAGGYTF.

The chain combines TRBV9 with TRBJ1-3, with D possibly TRBD1 on 5 matching bases. Per the germline V gene, CDR1 is SGDLS and CDR2 is YYNGEE. This CDR3 has 18 amino acids. Trimming pared 0 bases from V and 3 bases from J, leaving 19 bases between. The CDR3 DNA reads TGTGCCAGCAGCGTAGCTACTGGGGCCGCTGACTTTGGAAACACCATATATTTT. Translation gives CASSVATGAADFGNTIYF.

V and J are TRBV18 and TRBJ2-5; D remains ambiguous. CDR3 length: 14 amino acids. The V gene lost 2 bases and the J gene lost 9 bases, with 16 bases spanning the gap. Looked up from germline, CDR1 is KGHSH and CDR2 is LQKENI. Here the CDR3 DNA reads TGTGCCAGCTCACCAGACGTCGCCTCCAGCCCCCAGTACTTC. Amino acids: CASSPDVASSPQYF.

J is TRBJ2-7 and V is TRBV11-1; TRBD1 might be the D (5 bases). CDR1 and CDR2 (germline): SGHAT, FQDESV (reference sequence). The CDR3 loop spans 15 amino acids. The ends were cut back, 0 bases at V and 2 bases at J, with 11 bases in the middle. The CDR3 sequence is CASSLAQTETYEQYF. Written as DNA, the CDR3 is TGTGCCAGCAGCTTAGCACAGACAGAAACCTACGAGCAGTACTTC.

CDR3 protein: CATSSGTSGSLYEQFF. The CDR3 bases are TGTGCCACCAGCAGTGGGACTAGCGGGAGTTTATATGAGCAGTTCTTC. The chain couples TRBV15 to TRBJ2-1; 14 positions match TRBD2. V dropped 3 bases and J dropped 8; count of bases not matched to a gene: 6. The CDR3 is 16 amino acids. Germline CDR1 reads LNHNV; CDR2 reads YYDKDF (reference sequence).

The rearrangement uses TRBV2 and TRBJ2-1; 9 bases map to TRBD1. Germline V lookup: CDR1 SNHLY, CDR2 FYNNEI. The CDR3 extends over 12 amino acids. V lost 6 bases to trimming and J lost 9 bases; unmatched junction nucleotides: 3. In DNA form, the CDR3 reads TGTGCCAGCAGCCTGGACAGGGGTGAGCAGTTCTTC. Translation gives CASSLDRGEQFF.

This rearrangement joins TRBV4-2 to TRBJ2-1, with 10 positions matching TRBD2. Germline values: CDR1 LGHNA, CDR2 YNFKEQ. This CDR3 comprises 19 residues. V lost 3 bases, J lost 0 bases, and 11 bases stayed unmatched. The CDR3 DNA follows: TGTGCCAGCAGCCATCCCCTTAGCGGGAGGTCGAGCTCCTACAATGAGCAGTTCTTC. Protein product: CASSHPLSGRSSSYNEQFF.

This clone was seen a handful of times. The V gene is TRBV4-3, the J gene TRBJ2-7; D is perhaps TRBD2 (6 bases). Germline lookup yields CDR1 LGHNA and CDR2 YSLEER. CDR3 size: 15 residues. Trimming took 1 base from V and 3 from J, leaving 13 bases between them. The CDR3 bases are TGCGCCAGCAGCCAAGTCGGTCGGGGGTTCTACGAGCAGTACTTC. Translation: CASSQVGRGFYEQYF.

The V and J genes are TRBV29-1 and TRBJ2-4, with a possible D match to TRBD1 (6 bases). The germline V gene has CDR1 SQVTM and CDR2 ANQGSEA. V gave up 3 bases and J gave up 4 bases, with 7 bases separating them. The CDR3 loop spans 12 amino acids. CDR3 coding DNA: TGCAGCGTTGATGGACAGAAAAACATTCAGTACTTC. Amino acid sequence: CSVDGQKNIQYF. Complete variable domain (other parts from reference TRBV29-1 and TRBJ2-4): SAVISQKPSRDICQRGTSLTIQCQVDSQVTMMFWYRQQPGQSLTLIATANQGSEATYESGFVIDKFPISRPNLTFSTLTVSNMSPEDSSIYLCSVDGQKNIQYFGAGTRLSVL.

The chain uses TRBV28 and TRBJ2-2, with TRBD1 as a possible D gene (6 bases). This CDR3 spans 13 amino acids. The V end was cut by 6 bases, the J end by 6 bases, with 11 bases between. Germline V gene data show CDR1 as MDHEN and CDR2 as SYDVKM. In DNA, the CDR3 is TGTGCCAGCAGGCCCCACAGGGCCGGGGAGCTGTTTTTT. It specifies CASRPHRAGELFF.

J is TRBJ1-2 and V is TRBV2; tentatively, D is TRBD1 (5 bases). The CDR3 is 15 residues long. V was clipped by 2 bases and J by 2 bases, with 12 bases between them. Germline V lookup: CDR1 SNHLY, CDR2 FYNNEI. The CDR3 nucleotides are TGTGCCAGCAGTGAATACAGACAGTCGAACTATGGCTACACCTTC. Protein sequence: CASSEYRQSNYGYTF.

This sequence joins TRBV27 and TRBJ2-4; D is possibly TRBD2 (7 bases). The CDR3 has 16 residues. Germline-derived CDR1 and CDR2 are MNHEY and SMNVEV (reference sequence). The germline V and J ends were trimmed by 3 bases and 5 bases, with 17 bases remaining between them. The CDR3 DNA sequence: TGTGCCAGCAGTTTCGGGGAGGGGGGGGCGGAAAACATTCAGTACTTC. Translating it yields CASSFGEGGAENIQYF.

The J gene is TRBJ1-2, the V gene TRBV29-1, with TRBD1 matching 7 bases. This CDR3 has 13 residues. Trimming took 7 bases from V and 8 from J; bases not matched to a gene: 13. Germline CDR1 SQVTM, CDR2 ANQGSEA. CDR3 DNA sequence: TGCAGCGCGTCGAAGGGACAGTCGAGCGGCTACACCTTC. Its translation is CSASKGQSSGYTF.

Here the CDR3 DNA reads TGTGCCACCAGCAGGGACATACAGGGAGCGTCTGGGGGCTACACCTTC. Protein: CATSRDIQGASGGYTF. V is TRBV15 and J is TRBJ1-2; tentatively, D is TRBD1 (6 bases). CDR1 LNHNV and CDR2 YYDKDF come from the germline V gene (reference sequence). The ends were cut back, 3 bases at V and 8 bases at J, with 22 bases in the middle. This CDR3 spans 16 amino acids.

This clone appeared once. The chain carries TRBV29-1 and TRBJ2-5; either TRBD1 or TRBD2 may supply D (6 bases each). Trimming shortened V by 6 bases and J by 5 bases, and 19 bases separated the two germline ends. CDR1 SQVTM and CDR2 ANQGSEA come from the germline V gene. The CDR3 is 14 residues long. The CDR3 nucleotides are TGCAGCGTAGGGGGGTGGGGGAGAGATGAGACCCAGTACTTC. Its translation: CSVGGWGRDETQYF.

CDR3 in DNA: TGTGCCAGCAATCCTAGTTTGGAAGGGACTGAAGCTTTCTTT. Translation: CASNPSLEGTEAFF. The genes are TRBV27 and TRBJ1-1; D gene ambiguous. Germline assignment: CDR1 MNHEY and CDR2 SMNVEV (reference sequence). Trimming stripped 7 bases from V and 5 bases from J, with 17 bases between. CDR3 length: 14 residues.

The rearrangement links TRBV9 to TRBJ2-7; D unresolved. Trimming stripped 0 bases from V and 7 bases from J, with 14 bases between. The germline CDR1 and CDR2 sequences are SGDLS and YYNGEE. The CDR3 length is 14 residues. CDR3 nucleotides: TGTGCCAGCAGCGTAGAGGCAGAGCCTAGGGAGCAGTACTTC. Encoded protein: CASSVEAEPREQYF.

This chain links TRBV19 with TRBJ1-2, with D uncertain. The CDR3 contains 14 residues. V was cut by 3 bases and J by 2 bases, with 10 bases left in between. Germline V CDR1 and CDR2: LNHDA, SQIVND (reference sequence). The CDR3 coding sequence is TGTGCCAGTAGTATTCCGGGAATCAACTATGGCTACACCTTC. This gives the protein CASSIPGINYGYTF.

This chain joins TRBV14 and TRBJ2-5; 9 nucleotides line up with TRBD1. Germline loops: CDR1 SGHDN, CDR2 FVKESK. The length of the CDR3 is 15 residues. The J segment lost 3 bases and the V segment lost 4 bases, leaving 6 bases of the junction unmatched. CDR3 in amino acids: CASSRLGQGEETQYF. The CDR3 DNA reads as TGTGCCAGCAGCCGCCTGGGACAGGGCGAAGAGACCCAGTACTTC. Supplemented by reference TRBV14 and TRBJ2-5, the full variable domain reads EAGVTQFPSHSVIEKGQTVTLRCDPISGHDNLYWYRRVMGKEIKFLLHFVKESKQDESGMPNNRFLAERTGGTYSTLKVQPAELEDSGVYFCASSRLGQGEETQYFGPGTRLLVL.

The rearrangement joins TRBV5-5 to TRBJ2-3, with D unclear. This CDR3 is 14 amino acids long. The V gene's germline CDR1 is SGHKS and CDR2 YYEKEE (reference sequence). Trimming cost V 0 bases and J 4 bases, with 9 bases left between them. CDR3 DNA sequence: TGTGCCAGCAGCTTGGAAGGCTCCTCAGATACGCAGTATTTT. Translating it yields CASSLEGSSDTQYF.

The gene calls are TRBV19 and TRBJ2-1; TRBD2 is a possible D gene (6 bases). The germline V and J ends were trimmed by 4 bases and 4 bases, with 17 bases remaining between them. The CDR3 contains 16 residues. The V gene's germline CDR1 is LNHDA and CDR2 SQIVND (reference sequence). The CDR3 DNA reads as TGTGCCAGTAGTAATGGGGTCGGCGGGAAGTACAATGAGCAGTTCTTC. It is translated as CASSNGVGGKYNEQFF.

This clone was picked up one time. V is TRBV5-3 and J is TRBJ2-7; D not resolved. TRBV5-3 is assigned to the ORF class and has an uncertain function. Deletions cut 4 bases from V and 3 bases from J, with 11 bases between. The CDR3 runs to 13 residues. CDR3 protein: CARSHDSNYEQYF. CDR3 bases: TGTGCCAGAAGCCATGATTCAAACTACGAGCAGTACTTC.

In its sample, this clone was seen once. Here the CDR3 DNA reads TGTGCCAGCAGACTACAGGGGGCAGAGGGTCACTATGGCTACACCTTC. Translated: CASRLQGAEGHYGYTF. The chain has TRBV28 and TRBJ1-2; 9 nucleotides match TRBD1. CDR3 length: 16 amino acids. Germline V gene data show CDR1 as MDHEN and CDR2 as SYDVKM. V lost 6 bases to trimming and J lost 3 bases; unmatched junction nucleotides: 11.

The chain recombines TRBV7-6 with TRBJ2-3; D unresolved. The germline gives CDR1 SGHVS, CDR2 FNYEAQ. This CDR3 contains 13 residues. Trimming removed 3 bases from V and 6 bases from J, with 10 bases in between. The CDR3 sequence: CASSLAQWDTQYF. For the CDR3, the DNA is TGTGCCAGCAGCTTGGCCCAGTGGGATACGCAGTATTTT.